The 21 T cell receptor beta chains given below trace back to one sample, sequenced in a study of blood T cell repertoires in COVID-19. The repertoire was sequenced with immunoSEQ multiplex PCR; TCRdb's copy has only in-frame clones and lacks some. The sample lists about 250,000 clones, roughly 80% occurring once. What was sequenced was PBMCs or T cells enriched from blood (not recorded which). Receptors were obtained from a man between 40 and 49 years old who had been exposed to COVID-19.

V and J are TRBV27 and TRBJ2-6, with a possible D match to TRBD2 (6 bases). Trimming left V 2 bases short and J 2 bases short, with 7 bases between. The CDR3 runs 15 residues. From germline, CDR1 is MNHEY and CDR2 SMNVEV (reference sequence). CDR3 in amino acids: CASSLRRAGANVLTF. In DNA, the CDR3 is TGTGCCAGCAGTTTACGGAGGGCTGGGGCCAACGTCCTGACTTTC.

The J gene is TRBJ1-6, the V gene TRBV27; tentatively, D is TRBD1 (5 bases). The CDR3 has 17 amino acids. Germline assignment: CDR1 MNHEY and CDR2 SMNVEV (reference sequence). V was trimmed by 2 bases and J by 3 bases, leaving 14 bases between them. The CDR3 DNA sequence: TGTGCCAGCAGTTTAGCCCTGGATAGGGGCTATAATTCACCCCTCCACTTT. Translation: CASSLALDRGYNSPLHF.

The V call is TRBV7-8, the J call TRBJ2-7; 8 bases are a match to TRBD1. Germline V CDR1 and CDR2: SGHVS, FQNEAQ. There are 15 residues in the CDR3. Trimming at V came to 2 bases and at J to 2 bases, leaving 5 bases not matched to a gene. CDR3 bases: TGTGCCAGCAGCTTAATGGGGACAGGTACCTACGAGCAGTACTTC. It translates to CASSLMGTGTYEQYF.

This rearrangement joins TRBV7-9 to TRBJ2-1, with D possibly TRBD2 on 6 matching bases. The CDR3 has 17 residues. Germline values: CDR1 SEHNR, CDR2 FQNEAQ (reference sequence). V gave up 7 bases and J gave up 0 bases, with 19 bases separating them. The CDR3 region is CASKLVGRLSSYNEQFF. The CDR3 nucleotides are TGTGCCAGCAAATTGGTTGGGAGGTTAAGCTCCTACAATGAGCAGTTCTTC.

The V gene is TRBV5-1, the J gene TRBJ2-1; 8 bases line up with TRBD1. The CDR3 is 15 residues long. Unmatched junction bases numbered 3, after V lost 4 bases and J lost 0 bases. Germline V gene sequence: CDR1 SGHRS, CDR2 YFSETQ. The CDR3 DNA sequence: TGCGCCAGCAGCCTACAGGGGGGCTCCTACAATGAGCAGTTCTTC. Translation: CASSLQGGSYNEQFF.

The V and J genes are TRBV27 and TRBJ1-2; D is unclear. Germline values: CDR1 MNHEY, CDR2 SMNVEV (reference sequence). V lost 7 bases and J lost 4, with 7 bases in between. This CDR3 is 11 amino acids long. The CDR3 sequence: CASKGVYGYTF. DNA for the CDR3: TGTGCCAGCAAGGGAGTCTATGGCTACACCTTC.

The chain combines TRBV13 with TRBJ1-1; D might be TRBD1 (6 bases). Between the trimmed V and J ends, which lost 6 bases and 6 bases, there was a span of 17 bases. This CDR3 is built from 14 residues. Germline V gene lookup returns CDR1 PRHDT and CDR2 FYEKMQ (reference sequence). The CDR3 loop is CASSRTGRVAEAFF. Written as DNA, the CDR3 is TGTGCCAGCAGTCGTACAGGGCGGGTGGCTGAAGCTTTCTTT.

This clone was seen once. The genes are TRBV30 and TRBJ2-1; D possibly corresponds to TRBD2 (5 bases). Trimming took 0 bases from V and 4 from J, leaving 10 bases between them. CDR1 is GTSNPN, CDR2 SVGIG, per germline (reference sequence). This CDR3 comprises 14 residues. The CDR3 DNA follows: TGTGCCTGGAGTGTGCGGGTACGTTACAATGAGCAGTTCTTC. It codes for CAWSVRVRYNEQFF.

The V gene is TRBV9, the J gene TRBJ1-5; D is uncertain. From germline, CDR1 is SGDLS and CDR2 YYNGEE. This CDR3 has 13 amino acids. V lost 5 bases and J 4 bases, leaving 10 bases between the germline ends. In DNA form, the CDR3 reads TGTGCCAGCAGGCGCCGGGGAAATCAGCCCCAGCATTTT. As protein: CASRRRGNQPQHF.

The rearrangement links TRBV10-1 to TRBJ2-3; 10 bases line up with TRBD2. Germline trimming cut 10 bases from V and 4 bases from J; bases unmatched to any gene: 5. The CDR3 covers 13 residues. The germline V gene encodes CDR1 WNHNN and CDR2 SYGVQD (reference sequence). In DNA, the CDR3 is TGCGCCACCTCTAGCGGGAGCGCAGATACGCAGTATTTT. The encoded protein is CATSSGSADTQYF.

The rearrangement uses TRBV11-2 and TRBJ1-6, with D perhaps TRBD1 (5 bases). The CDR3 is 15 residues long. V dropped 5 bases and J dropped 9 bases, with 17 bases sitting between them. Germline CDR1 SGHAT, CDR2 FQNNGV. CDR3 nucleotides: TGTGCCAGCAGCCTAGTACGGGGGTACGGTTCACCCCTCCACTTT. This codes for CASSLVRGYGSPLHF.

This clone was seen a handful of times. The genes are TRBV29-1 and TRBJ1-5; D ambiguous. The CDR3 contains 13 residues. The germline CDR1 and CDR2 sequences are SQVTM and ANQGSEA. Trimming cost V 4 bases and J 3 bases, with 10 bases left between them. The CDR3 spells CSVAKEINQPQHF. The CDR3 region has the DNA TGCAGCGTTGCTAAGGAGATCAATCAGCCCCAGCATTTT. The whole variable domain, remainder taken from reference TRBV29-1 and TRBJ1-5, is SAVISQKPSRDICQRGTSLTIQCQVDSQVTMMFWYRQQPGQSLTLIATANQGSEATYESGFVIDKFPISRPNLTFSTLTVSNMSPEDSSIYLCSVAKEINQPQHFGDGTRLSIL.

This clone was found once. The chain recombines TRBV24-1 with TRBJ2-1, with 7 bases identical to TRBD2. This CDR3 is built from 14 residues. The V segment lost 5 bases and the J segment 7 bases; nucleotides outside the gene matches: 7. Germline V gene lookup returns CDR1 KGHDR and CDR2 SFDVKD. The CDR3 is CATSAQGAGNEQFF. CDR3 DNA sequence: TGTGCCACCAGTGCTCAGGGAGCGGGAAATGAGCAGTTCTTC.

This clone came up a few times. This chain joins TRBV10-3 and TRBJ2-1; D is perhaps TRBD2 (6 bases). The V gene lost 2 bases and the J gene lost 3 bases, with 11 bases spanning the gap. The CDR3 spans 15 residues. CDR1 is ENHRY, CDR2 SYGVKD, per germline. CDR3 region: CAISEGGTRYNEQFF. The CDR3 nucleotides read TGTGCCATCAGTGAGGGCGGGACTCGCTACAATGAGCAGTTCTTC.

This chain uses TRBV29-1 with TRBJ1-1; D gene uncertain. Germline CDR1 SQVTM, CDR2 ANQGSEA. This CDR3 spans 13 amino acids. The ends were cut back, 3 bases at V and 0 bases at J, with 8 bases in the middle. Written as DNA, the CDR3 is TGCAGCGTTGATTCCAGGCTGAACACTGAAGCTTTCTTT. As protein: CSVDSRLNTEAFF. Using reference TRBV29-1 and TRBJ1-1 for the parts outside the CDR3, the full variable domain is SAVISQKPSRDICQRGTSLTIQCQVDSQVTMMFWYRQQPGQSLTLIATANQGSEATYESGFVIDKFPISRPNLTFSTLTVSNMSPEDSSIYLCSVDSRLNTEAFFGQGTRLTVV.

This clone showed up just once. Other DNA sequences in the same sample also yield this CDR3. The chain carries TRBV11-2 and TRBJ2-1, with 11 bases fitting TRBD2. CDR1 is SGHAT, CDR2 FQNNGV, per germline. The CDR3 contains 15 residues. With 1 base clipped from V and 6 bases from J, the junction kept 2 bases outside the gene matches. The CDR3 bases are TGTGCCAGCAGCTTAGGGCTAGCGGGAGGCAATGAGCAGTTCTTC. Translated: CASSLGLAGGNEQFF.

This clone has just a few counts. This chain joins TRBV15 and TRBJ2-1, with 10 nucleotides matching TRBD2. The CDR3 is 18 amino acids. Per the germline V gene, CDR1 is LNHNV and CDR2 is YYDKDF (reference sequence). With V trimmed by 9 bases and J by 7 bases, 21 bases remained unmatched. Here the CDR3 DNA reads TGTGCCACTTCTACCCTAGCGGGAGTCTTCACATCAAGGAATGAGCAGTTCTTC. This translates into CATSTLAGVFTSRNEQFF.

A note on this clone: Other DNA sequences in this specimen translate into the identical CDR3. This chain joins TRBV11-1 and TRBJ1-1; 10 nucleotides align to TRBD1. CDR1 SGHAT and CDR2 FQDESV come from the germline V gene (reference sequence). The trim removed 6 bases at V and 1 base at J, leaving 2 bases unmatched. The CDR3 consists of 14 residues. DNA of the CDR3: TGTGCCAGCAGTCGGGACAGGGGGAACACTGAAGCTTTCTTT. Amino acids: CASSRDRGNTEAFF.

This clone was detected once. The CDR3 sequence: CASSHATLRSSGANVLTF. The CDR3 nucleotides are TGCGCCAGCAGCCATGCCACTTTACGGTCCTCTGGGGCCAACGTCCTGACTTTC. This sequence joins TRBV4-1 and TRBJ2-6; D gene uncertain. This CDR3 is 18 amino acids long. Trimming took 3 bases from V and 0 from J, leaving 15 bases between them. Germline CDR1 and CDR2: MGHRA and YSYEKL.

The rearrangement uses TRBV7-9 and TRBJ1-3, with TRBD1 as a possible D gene (5 bases). Germline loops: CDR1 SEHNR, CDR2 FQNEAQ (reference sequence). This CDR3 has 12 amino acids. Between the trimmed V and J ends, which lost 9 bases and 0 bases, there was a span of 6 bases. The DNA of the CDR3 is TGTGCCAGGCAGGGCTCTGGAAACACCATATATTTT. Its protein is CARQGSGNTIYF.

The V call is TRBV11-3, the J call TRBJ1-1; weak D call: TRBD1 (6 bases). The germline gives CDR1 SGHNT, CDR2 YENEEA. The CDR3 sequence is 14 residues long. The CDR3 sequence: CATTKGRGGTEAFF. In DNA form, the CDR3 reads TGTGCTACCACGAAGGGCCGAGGGGGCACTGAAGCTTTCTTT.